This T cell receptor (beta chain) was recorded in a study of T cell repertoires and leukemia-associated antigens. TCRdb recomputed calls from the 5' RACE reads with MiXCR, one row per CDR3 protein. The sample lists 13,000 to 15,000 distinct CDR3 sequences, about 39% occurring once. This clonotype is medium-sized by share. Its antigen is still unknown. The germline gives CDR1 DFQATT, CDR2 SNEGSKA (reference sequence). This CDR3 is built from 14 residues. J gave up 9 bases and V 1 base, and 7 bases lay outside the gene matches. The sequence came from a female donor in good health. The gene calls are TRBV20-1 and TRBJ2-1; TRBD2 aligns across 9 bases. Sequenced input: CD3+ T cells sorted from blood and cultured. This chain's CDR3 is CSARVVAGVGEQFF. The CDR3 DNA reads TGCAGTGCTAGAGTGGTAGCGGGGGTAGGTGAGCAGTTCTTC.